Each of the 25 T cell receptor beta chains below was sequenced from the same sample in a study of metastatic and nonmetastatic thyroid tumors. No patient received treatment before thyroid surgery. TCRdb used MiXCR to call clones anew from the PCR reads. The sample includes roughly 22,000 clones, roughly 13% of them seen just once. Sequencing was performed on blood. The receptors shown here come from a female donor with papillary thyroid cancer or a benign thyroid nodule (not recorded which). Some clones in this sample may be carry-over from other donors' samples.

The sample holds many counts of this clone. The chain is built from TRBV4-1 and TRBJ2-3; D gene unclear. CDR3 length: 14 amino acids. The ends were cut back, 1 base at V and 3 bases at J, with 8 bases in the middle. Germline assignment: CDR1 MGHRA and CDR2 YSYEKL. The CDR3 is CASSQVVGTDTQYF. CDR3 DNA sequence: TGCGCCAGCAGCCAAGTTGTGGGGACAGATACGCAGTATTTT.

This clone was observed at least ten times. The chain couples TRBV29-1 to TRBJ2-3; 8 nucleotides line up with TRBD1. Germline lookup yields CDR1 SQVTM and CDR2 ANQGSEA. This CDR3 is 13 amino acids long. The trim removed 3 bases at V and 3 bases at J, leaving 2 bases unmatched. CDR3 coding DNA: TGCAGCGTTGACCAGGGGGCGACAGATACGCAGTATTTT. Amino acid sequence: CSVDQGATDTQYF.

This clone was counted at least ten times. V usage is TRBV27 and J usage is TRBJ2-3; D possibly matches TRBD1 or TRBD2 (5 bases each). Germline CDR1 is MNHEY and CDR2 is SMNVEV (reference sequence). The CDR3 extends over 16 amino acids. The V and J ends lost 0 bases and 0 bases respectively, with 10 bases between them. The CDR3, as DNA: TGTGCCAGCAGTTTATCGGGACGGAGAAGCACAGATACGCAGTATTTT. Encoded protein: CASSLSGRRSTDTQYF.

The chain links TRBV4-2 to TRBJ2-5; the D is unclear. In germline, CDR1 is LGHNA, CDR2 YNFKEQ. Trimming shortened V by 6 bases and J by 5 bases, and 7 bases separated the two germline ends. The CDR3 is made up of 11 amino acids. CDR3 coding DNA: TGTGCCAGCAGGGAATTGGAGACCCAGTACTTC. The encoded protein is CASRELETQYF.

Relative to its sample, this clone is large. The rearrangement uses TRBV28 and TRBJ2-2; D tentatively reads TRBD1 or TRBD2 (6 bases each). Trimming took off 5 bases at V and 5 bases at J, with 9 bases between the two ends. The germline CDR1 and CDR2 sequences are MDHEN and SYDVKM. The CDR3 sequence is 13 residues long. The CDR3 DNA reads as TGTGCCAGCAGTCGGAGGGGGACCGGGGAGCTGTTTTTT. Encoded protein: CASSRRGTGELFF.

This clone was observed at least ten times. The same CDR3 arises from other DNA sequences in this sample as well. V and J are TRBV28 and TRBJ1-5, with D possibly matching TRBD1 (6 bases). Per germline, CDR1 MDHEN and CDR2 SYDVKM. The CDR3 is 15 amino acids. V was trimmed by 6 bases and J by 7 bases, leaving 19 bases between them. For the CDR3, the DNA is TGTGCCAGCAGCGCATCGGGGGGCTTTGAACAGCCCCAGCATTTT. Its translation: CASSASGGFEQPQHF. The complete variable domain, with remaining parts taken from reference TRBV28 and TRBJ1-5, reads DVKVTQSSRYLVKRTGEKVFLECVQDMDHENMFWYRQDPGLGLRLIYFSYDVKMKEKGDIPEGYSVSREKKERFSLILESASTNQTSMYLCASSASGGFEQPQHFGDGTRLSIL.

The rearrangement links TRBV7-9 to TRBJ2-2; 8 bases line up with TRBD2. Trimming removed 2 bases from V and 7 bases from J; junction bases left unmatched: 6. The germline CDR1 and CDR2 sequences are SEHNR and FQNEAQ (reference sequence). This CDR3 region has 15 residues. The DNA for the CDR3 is TGTGCCAGCAGCTTATACGGGAGGGCGGTCGGGGAGCTGTTTTTT. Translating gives CASSLYGRAVGELFF. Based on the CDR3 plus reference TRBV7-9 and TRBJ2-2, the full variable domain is DTGVSQNPRHKITKRGQNVTFRCDPISEHNRLYWYRQTLGQGPEFLTYFQNEAQLEKSRLLSDRFSAERPKGSFSTLEIQRTEQGDSAMYLCASSLYGRAVGELFFGEGSRLTVL.

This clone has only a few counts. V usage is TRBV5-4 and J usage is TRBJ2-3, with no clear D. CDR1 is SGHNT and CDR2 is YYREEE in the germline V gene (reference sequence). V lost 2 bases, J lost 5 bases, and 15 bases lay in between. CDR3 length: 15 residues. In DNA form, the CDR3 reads TGTGCCAGCAGCTTCCTCACGGGTGGGGTAGATACGCAGTATTTT. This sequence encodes CASSFLTGGVDTQYF.

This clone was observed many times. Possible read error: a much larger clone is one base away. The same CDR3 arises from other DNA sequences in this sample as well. The CDR3 region is CATSDQTGPPPYEQYF. CDR3 DNA sequence: TGTGCCACTAGTGACCAGACAGGGCCTCCTCCCTACGAGCAGTACTTC. The V call is TRBV24-1, the J call TRBJ2-7; 7 positions match TRBD1. Looked up from germline, CDR1 is KGHDR and CDR2 is SFDVKD. The CDR3 runs 16 residues.

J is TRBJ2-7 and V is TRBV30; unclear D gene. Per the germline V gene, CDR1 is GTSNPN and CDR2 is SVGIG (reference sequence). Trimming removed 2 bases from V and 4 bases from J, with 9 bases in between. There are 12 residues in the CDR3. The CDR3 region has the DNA TGTGCCTGGAGTAAACCTGGGTACGAGCAGTACTTC. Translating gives CAWSKPGYEQYF.

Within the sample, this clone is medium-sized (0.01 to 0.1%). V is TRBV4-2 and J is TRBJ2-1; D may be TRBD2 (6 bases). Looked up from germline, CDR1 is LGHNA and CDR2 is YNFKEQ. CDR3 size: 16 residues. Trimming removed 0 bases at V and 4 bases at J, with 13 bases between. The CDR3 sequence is CASSQEGLSGYNEQFF. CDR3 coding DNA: TGTGCCAGCAGCCAAGAGGGGTTGAGCGGGTACAATGAGCAGTTCTTC.

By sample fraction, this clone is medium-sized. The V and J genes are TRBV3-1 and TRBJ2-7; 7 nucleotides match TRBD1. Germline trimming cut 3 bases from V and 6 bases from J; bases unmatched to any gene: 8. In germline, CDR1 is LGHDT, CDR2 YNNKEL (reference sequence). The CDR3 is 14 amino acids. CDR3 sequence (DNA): TGTGCCAGCAGCCACCGCAGACAGGGCCGCGAGCAGTACTTC. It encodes CASSHRRQGREQYF.

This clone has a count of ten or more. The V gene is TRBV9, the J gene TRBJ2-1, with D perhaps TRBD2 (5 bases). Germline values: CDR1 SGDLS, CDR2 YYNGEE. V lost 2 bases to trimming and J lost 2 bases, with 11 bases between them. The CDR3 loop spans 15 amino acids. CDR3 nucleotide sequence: TGTGCCAGCAGCGTCGGGCGGGCCCCCTACAATGAGCAGTTCTTC. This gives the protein CASSVGRAPYNEQFF.

Here the CDR3 DNA reads TGTGCCAGCAGTTACCCGGACAGTGCGAACTATGCTACCTACGAGCAGTACTTC. Translation: CASSYPDSANYATYEQYF. J is TRBJ2-7 and V is TRBV6-5, with D possibly matching TRBD1 (6 bases). This CDR3 is 18 amino acids long. V lost 2 bases and J 2 bases, leaving 22 bases between the germline ends. The germline gives CDR1 MNHEY, CDR2 SVGAGI.

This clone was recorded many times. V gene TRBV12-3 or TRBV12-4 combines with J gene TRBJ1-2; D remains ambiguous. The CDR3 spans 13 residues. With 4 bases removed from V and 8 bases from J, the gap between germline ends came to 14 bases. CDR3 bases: TGTGCCAGCAGTTCCGGGGTGTCGGGGGGCTACACCTTC. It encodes CASSSGVSGGYTF.

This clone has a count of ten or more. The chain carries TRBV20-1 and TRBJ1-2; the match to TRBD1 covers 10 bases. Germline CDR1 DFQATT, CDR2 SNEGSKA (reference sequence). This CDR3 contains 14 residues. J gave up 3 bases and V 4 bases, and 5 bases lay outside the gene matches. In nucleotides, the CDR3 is TGCAGTGCTATGTTGACAGGGGGCCACTATGGCTACACCTTC. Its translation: CSAMLTGGHYGYTF.

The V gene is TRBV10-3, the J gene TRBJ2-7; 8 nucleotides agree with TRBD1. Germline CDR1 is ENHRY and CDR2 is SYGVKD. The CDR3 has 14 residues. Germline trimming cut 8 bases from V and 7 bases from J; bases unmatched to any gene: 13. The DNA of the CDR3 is TGTGCCATCGGGAACGCCAGGGGGCATGGGGAGCAGTACTTC. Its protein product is CAIGNARGHGEQYF.

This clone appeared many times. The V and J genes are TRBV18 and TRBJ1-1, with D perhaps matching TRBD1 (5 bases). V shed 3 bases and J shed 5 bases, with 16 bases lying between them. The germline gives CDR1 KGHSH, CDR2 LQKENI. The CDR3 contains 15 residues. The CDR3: CASSPRRGGMTEAFF. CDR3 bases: TGTGCCAGCTCACCCCGGAGGGGCGGGATGACTGAAGCTTTCTTT.

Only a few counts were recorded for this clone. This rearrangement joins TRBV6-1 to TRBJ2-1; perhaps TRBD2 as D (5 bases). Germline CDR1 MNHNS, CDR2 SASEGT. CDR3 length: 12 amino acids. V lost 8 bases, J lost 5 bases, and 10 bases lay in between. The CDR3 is CASGSGHNEQFF. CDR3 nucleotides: TGTGCCAGCGGGAGTGGGCACAATGAGCAGTTCTTC.

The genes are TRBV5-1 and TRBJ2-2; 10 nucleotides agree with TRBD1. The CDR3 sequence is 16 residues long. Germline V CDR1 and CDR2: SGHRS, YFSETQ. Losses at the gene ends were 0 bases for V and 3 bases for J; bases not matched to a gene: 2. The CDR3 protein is CASSLAGTGDTGELFF. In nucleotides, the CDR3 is TGCGCCAGCAGCTTGGCGGGGACAGGGGACACCGGGGAGCTGTTTTTT.

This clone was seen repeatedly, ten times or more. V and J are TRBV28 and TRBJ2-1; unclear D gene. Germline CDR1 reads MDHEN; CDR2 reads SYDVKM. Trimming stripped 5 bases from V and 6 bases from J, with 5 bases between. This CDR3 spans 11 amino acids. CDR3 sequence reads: CASSGPNEQFF. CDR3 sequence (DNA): TGTGCCAGCAGTGGCCCCAATGAGCAGTTCTTC. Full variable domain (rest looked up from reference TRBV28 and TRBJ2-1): DVKVTQSSRYLVKRTGEKVFLECVQDMDHENMFWYRQDPGLGLRLIYFSYDVKMKEKGDIPEGYSVSREKKERFSLILESASTNQTSMYLCASSGPNEQFFGPGTRLTVL.

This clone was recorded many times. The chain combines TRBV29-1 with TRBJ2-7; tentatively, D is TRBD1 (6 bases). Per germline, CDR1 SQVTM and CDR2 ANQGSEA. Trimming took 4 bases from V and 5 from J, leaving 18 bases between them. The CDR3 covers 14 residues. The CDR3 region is CSVAPTGFTDEQYF. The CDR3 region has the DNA TGCAGCGTTGCCCCCACAGGGTTCACCGACGAGCAGTACTTC.

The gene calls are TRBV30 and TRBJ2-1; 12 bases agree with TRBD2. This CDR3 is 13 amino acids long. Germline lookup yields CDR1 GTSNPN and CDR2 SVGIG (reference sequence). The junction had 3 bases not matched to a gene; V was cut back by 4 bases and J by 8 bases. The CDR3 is CAWTSGGGYEQFF. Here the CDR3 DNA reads TGTGCCTGGACTAGCGGGGGGGGATATGAGCAGTTCTTC.

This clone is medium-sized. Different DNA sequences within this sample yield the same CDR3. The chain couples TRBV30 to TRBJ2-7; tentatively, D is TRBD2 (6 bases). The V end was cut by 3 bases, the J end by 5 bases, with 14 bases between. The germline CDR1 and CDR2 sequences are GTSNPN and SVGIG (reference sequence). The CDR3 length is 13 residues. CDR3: CAWRGSGVNEQYF. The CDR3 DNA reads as TGTGCCTGGAGAGGCTCGGGAGTCAACGAGCAGTACTTC.

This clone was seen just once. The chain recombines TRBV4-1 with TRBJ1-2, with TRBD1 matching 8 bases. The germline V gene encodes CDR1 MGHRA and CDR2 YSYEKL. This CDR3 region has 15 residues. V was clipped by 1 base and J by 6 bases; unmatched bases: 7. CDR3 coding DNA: TGCGCCAGCAGCCAAGGGCACAGGGGGATAGATGGCTACACCTTC. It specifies CASSQGHRGIDGYTF.